The rows below give T cell receptor beta chains drawn from one sample of a study of blood T cell repertoires in COVID-19. Libraries were prepared by immunoSEQ multiplex PCR; TCRdb keeps only in-frame clonotypes and omits some of them. The table lists around 200,000 clones, 85% to 90% of them singletons, with about 1.2% in the top ten. Sequencing used PBMCs or T cells enriched from blood (not recorded which). These receptor sequences come from a man aged 25 to 40 who had recovered from COVID-19. Both conserved end residues are part of each CDR3. D genes are given only for firm matches. Clone size is given for some rows only: seen once, a few or many times, or a class if the clone is expanded.

v_call	clone_size	d_call	j_call	cdr3_nt	cdr3_aa
TRBV4-3	-	-	TRBJ1-2	TGCGCCAGCAGCCAAGATTTAGACTATGGCTACACCTTC	CASSQDLDYGYTF
TRBV9	-	TRBD1	TRBJ1-2	TGTGCCAGCAGCGGGAGACAGGGGGTAGTGGGTGGCTACACCTTC	CASSGRQGVVGGYTF
TRBV27	-	TRBD2	TRBJ2-5	TGTGCCAGCAGTTTAGAACTAGCGGCCCGGGAGACCCAGTACTTC	CASSLELAARETQYF
TRBV28	-	TRBD1	TRBJ1-5	TGTGCCAGCAGTTTTGGGGACAGGGGTGCTAGCAATCAGCCCCAGCATTTT	CASSFGDRGASNQPQHF
TRBV2	-	TRBD1	TRBJ1-1	TGTGCCAGCAGATCAACAGGGGGCTCTTTGGGAGCTTTCTTT	CASRSTGGSLGAFF
TRBV27	-	-	TRBJ2-3	TGTGCCAGCAGTTCTACAGTCTCTAGCACAGATACGCAGTATTTT	CASSSTVSSTDTQYF
TRBV10-3	-	TRBD1	TRBJ2-1	TGTGCCATCCGGGACAGGGAACTTTCCTACAATGAGCAGTTCTTC	CAIRDRELSYNEQFF
TRBV6-5	-	-	TRBJ1-2	TGTGCCAGCAGCCCGAGTCCTACCTATGGCTACACCTTC	CASSPSPTYGYTF
TRBV7-8	-	-	TRBJ1-1	TGTGCCAGCAGCCGGACAGTCTTGGGTGAAGCTTTCTTT	CASSRTVLGEAFF
TRBV9	once	-	TRBJ1-4	TGTGCCAGCAGCTACCTCGAGAATGAAAAACTGTTTTTT	CASSYLENEKLFF